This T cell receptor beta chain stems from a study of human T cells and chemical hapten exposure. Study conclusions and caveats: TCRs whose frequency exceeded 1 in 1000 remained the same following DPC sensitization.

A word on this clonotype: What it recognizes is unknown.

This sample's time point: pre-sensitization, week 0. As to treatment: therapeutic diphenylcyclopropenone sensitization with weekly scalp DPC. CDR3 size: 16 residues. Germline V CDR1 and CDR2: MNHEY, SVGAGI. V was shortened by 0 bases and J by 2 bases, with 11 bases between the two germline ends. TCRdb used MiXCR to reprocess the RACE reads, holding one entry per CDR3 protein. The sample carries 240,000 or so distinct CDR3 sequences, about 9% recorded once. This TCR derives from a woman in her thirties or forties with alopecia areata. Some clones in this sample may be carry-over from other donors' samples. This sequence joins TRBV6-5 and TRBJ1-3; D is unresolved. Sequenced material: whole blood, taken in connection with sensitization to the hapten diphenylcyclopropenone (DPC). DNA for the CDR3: TGTGCCAGCAGTTACTCTTCGCCGGTGACTGGAAACACCATATATTTT. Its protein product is CASSYSSPVTGNTIYF.